The clone carrying this T cell receptor (beta chain) appeared a few times. The antigen is unknown. Each donor supplied ten milliliters of peripheral blood. Total RNA extraction produced at least 6 micrograms (per sample) for the study. Trimming shortened V by 6 bases and J by 8 bases, and 8 bases separated the two germline ends. Germline CDR1 and CDR2: MNHEY and SMNVEV (reference sequence). This CDR3 is built from 12 residues. With a J-beta primer mix and a sample-barcoded 5' primer, a second PCR ran about 7 to 12 cycles. TCRdb reprocessed the 5' RACE reads with MiXCR, giving one entry per CDR3 protein. The sample gives some 1,500,000 distinct CDR3 sequences, under 55% of which show up once; just over 4% is in the top ten. The record originates from a study of blood T cells in healthy people across ages. Overall study findings and caveats: In long-lived donors, naive CD4+ cell counts and diversity exceeded those of aged donors. Any changes in expanded clonotypes were possibly confounded, as donor CMV status remained unknown.

Sample: blood. The chain carries TRBV27 and TRBJ1-6; D gene uncertain. The sequence came from a young woman in good health. This CDR3 reads CASRRLDSPLHF. The CDR3 DNA reads TGTGCCAGCAGAAGGTTGGATTCACCCCTCCACTTT.